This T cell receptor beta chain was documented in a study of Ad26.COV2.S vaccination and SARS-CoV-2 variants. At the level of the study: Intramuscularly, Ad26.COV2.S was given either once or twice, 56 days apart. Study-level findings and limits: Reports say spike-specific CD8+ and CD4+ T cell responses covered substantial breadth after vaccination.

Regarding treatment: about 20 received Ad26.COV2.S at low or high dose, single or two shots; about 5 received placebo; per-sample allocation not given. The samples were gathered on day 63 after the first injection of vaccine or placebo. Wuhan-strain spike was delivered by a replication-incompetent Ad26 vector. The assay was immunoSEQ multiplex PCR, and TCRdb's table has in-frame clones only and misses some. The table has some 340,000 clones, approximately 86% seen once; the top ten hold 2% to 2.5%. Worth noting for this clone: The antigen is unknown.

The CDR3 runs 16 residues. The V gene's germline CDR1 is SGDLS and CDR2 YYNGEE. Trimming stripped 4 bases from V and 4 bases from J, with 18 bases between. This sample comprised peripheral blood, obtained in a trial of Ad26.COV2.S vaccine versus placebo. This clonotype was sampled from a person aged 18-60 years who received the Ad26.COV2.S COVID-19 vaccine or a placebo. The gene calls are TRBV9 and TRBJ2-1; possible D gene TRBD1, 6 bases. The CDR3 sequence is CASSQNRVGIYNEQFF. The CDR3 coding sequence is TGTGCCAGCAGCCAGAACAGGGTAGGGATATACAATGAGCAGTTCTTC. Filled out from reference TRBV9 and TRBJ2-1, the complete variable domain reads DSGVTQTPKHLITATGQRVTLRCSPRSGDLSVYWYQQSLDQGLQFLIQYYNGEERAKGNILERFSAQQFPDLHSELNLSSLELGDSALYFCASSQNRVGIYNEQFFGPGTRLTVL.